A selection of T cell receptor beta chains follows, all from one sample in a study of T-cell memory formation after mild COVID-19. TCRdb re-called the 5' RACE reads through MiXCR, storing one row per CDR3 protein. The profile shows 350,000 to 500,000 distinct CDR3 sequences, less than 25% of them singletons. The sample was PBMCs or a T cell subset sorted from them (not recorded which). These receptors were obtained from an adult woman who had mild COVID-19 (a few samples of this study predate the infection). Cell type and time point are not known. The CDR3 runs from the conserved cysteine through the conserved F or W. The D gene is left open where the match is weak. Only part of the rows carry a size: once, few, many, or a class if the clone is expanded.

J: TRBJ1-4
D: .
V: TRBV9
size: .
DNA: TGTGCCAGCAGCGTAGACCGGGACGGGAATGAAAAACTGTTTTTT
CDR3: CASSVDRDGNEKLFF

J: TRBJ2-1
D: TRBD2
V: TRBV20-1
size: .
DNA: TGCAGTGCTAGAATTTTCAGCCTGGGGACCGGGGGGAACAATGAGCAGTTCTTC
CDR3: CSARIFSLGTGGNNEQFF

J: TRBJ1-1
D: TRBD1
V: TRBV5-8
size: once
DNA: TGTGCCAGCAGCTCCTCAGGGGGCGCGGGTCCGACTGAAGCTTTCTTT
CDR3: CASSSSGGAGPTEAFF

J: TRBJ1-5
D: .
V: TRBV20-1
size: many
DNA: TGCAGTGCTAGTGTCGTTATCAATCAGCCCCAGCATTTT
CDR3: CSASVVINQPQHF

J: TRBJ2-5
D: .
V: TRBV7-9
size: many
DNA: TGTGCCAGCAGCCTCGTCGAAGAGACCCAGTACTTC
CDR3: CASSLVEETQYF

J: TRBJ2-7
D: .
V: TRBV25-1
size: few
DNA: TGTGCCAGCAATGAGCCCTACGAGCAGTACTTC
CDR3: CASNEPYEQYF

J: TRBJ2-7
D: TRBD1
V: TRBV6-5
size: few
DNA: TGTGCCAGCAGTTACTCGGTGGTACGACAGGGCTCCTACGAGCAGTACTTC
CDR3: CASSYSVVRQGSYEQYF

J: TRBJ2-1
D: .
V: TRBV5-1
size: .
DNA: TGCGCCAGCAGCTTCGGCGTAATGACCTACAATGAGCAGTTCTTC
CDR3: CASSFGVMTYNEQFF

J: TRBJ2-7
D: .
V: TRBV11-3
size: .
DNA: TGTGCCAGCAGCCCACATCCCGGGACACACGAGCAGTACTTC
CDR3: CASSPHPGTHEQYF

J: TRBJ2-3
D: .
V: TRBV10-3
size: .
DNA: TGTGCCATCACCGAGCCAGAGACCACAGATACGCAGTATTTT
CDR3: CAITEPETTDTQYF

J: TRBJ1-2
D: .
V: TRBV4-3
size: .
DNA: TGCGCCAGCAGCCAAGAAGAGGGTGGCTATGGCTACACCTTC
CDR3: CASSQEEGGYGYTF

J: TRBJ2-7
D: TRBD2
V: TRBV7-9
size: .
DNA: TGTGCCAGCAGCCTCTGGGCTAGCGGGAGTAGGCGAACCTACGAGCAGTACTTC
CDR3: CASSLWASGSRRTYEQYF

J: TRBJ2-1
D: .
V: TRBV10-3
size: few
DNA: TGTGCCATCAGCGAAGACAGCCTCTCCTACAATGAGCAGTTCTTC
CDR3: CAISEDSLSYNEQFF

J: TRBJ2-5
D: .
V: TRBV5-1
size: .
DNA: TGCGCCAGCAGCTCCACTACGGCTGATGCGAAGACCCAGTACTTC
CDR3: CASSSTTADAKTQYF

J: TRBJ1-1
D: .
V: TRBV7-9
size: .
DNA: TGTGCCAGCAGCTACGGACGGACGAACACTGAAGCTTTCTTT
CDR3: CASSYGRTNTEAFF

J: TRBJ2-1
D: TRBD2
V: TRBV4-3
size: many
DNA: TGCGCCAGCAGCCAAGATCCGGCTAGCGGGATTGAGCAGTTCTTC
CDR3: CASSQDPASGIEQFF

J: TRBJ2-1
D: .
V: TRBV7-9
size: .
DNA: TGTGCCAGCAGCCCTACGGCCAGTGATGAGCAGTTCTTC
CDR3: CASSPTASDEQFF

J: TRBJ2-5
D: .
V: TRBV7-6
size: .
DNA: TGTGCCAGCAGCTTAGGCGGGACAGAAGAGACCCAGTACTTC
CDR3: CASSLGGTEETQYF

J: TRBJ1-3
D: .
V: TRBV20-1
size: .
DNA: TGCAGTGCTAGAGACCCGGCGCAGTGGAACACCATATATTTT
CDR3: CSARDPAQWNTIYF

J: TRBJ1-1
D: .
V: TRBV3-1
size: .
DNA: TGTGCCAGCAGCAACACTAAAAAAGCTTTCTTT
CDR3: CASSNTKKAFF

J: TRBJ2-1
D: TRBD2
V: TRBV5-1
size: few
DNA: TGCGCCAGCAGCTTGAGAGGGGCTAGCGGAATCAACAGGATCTACAATGAGCAGTTCTTC
CDR3: CASSLRGASGINRIYNEQFF

J: TRBJ2-2
D: TRBD1
V: TRBV12-5
size: few
DNA: TGTGCTAGTGGATTAGGACAGGGCGACACCGGGGAGCTGTTTTTT
CDR3: CASGLGQGDTGELFF

J: TRBJ2-1
D: .
V: TRBV30
size: .
DNA: TGTGCCTGGAGTCGGGGCAGTTCGTACTCCTACAATGAGCAGTTCTTC
CDR3: CAWSRGSSYSYNEQFF

J: TRBJ2-1
D: .
V: TRBV30
size: .
DNA: TGTGCCTGGACCAGTACTAGATGGGAGCAGTTCTTC
CDR3: CAWTSTRWEQFF

J: TRBJ2-7
D: TRBD2
V: TRBV10-3
size: few
DNA: TGTGCCATCAGGACTAGCGGGGGGGACGAGCAGTACTTC
CDR3: CAIRTSGGDEQYF